What follows describes a single T cell receptor beta chain. Its antigen remains unidentified. Produced via immunoSEQ multiplex PCR; TCRdb's table is partial and in-frame only. The sample includes over a million clones, around 97% seen only once; the top ten take more than 0.9%. This sample was taken from a study of shared clonotypes between healthy human individuals. J was trimmed by 2 bases and V by 3 bases; bases with no gene match: 18. Germline CDR1 reads LGHNA; CDR2 reads YNFKEQ. This CDR3 contains 19 residues. The study, taken as a whole, reports: Compared with memory subsets, naive subsets generally had larger estimated richness.

Donors had no recently reported acute infections or vaccinations and were HIV-negative. CD4+ cell separation produced CD45RA+ naive and CD45RA-negative memory subsets. V is TRBV4-2 and J is TRBJ2-7; 8 nucleotides agree with TRBD2. This clonotype was obtained from a man aged 30-40 years in good health. Sequencing was carried out using naive CD4+ T cells sorted from blood. Subset reported: CD45RA+ positively selected. The CDR3 here is CASSQDTWGAGASPYEQYF. CDR3 nucleotides: TGTGCCAGCAGCCAGGATACCTGGGGAGCGGGAGCGAGTCCCTACGAGCAGTACTTC.